This T cell receptor (beta chain) derives from a study of HIV-infected patients and healthy controls. Antiretroviral therapy had run roughly three months, about 14 weeks, before follow-up blood collection. Whole blood was used without fractionation, so all unsorted peripheral T cells were included. By share of the sample, this clonotype is medium-sized. Around 500 ng RNA was reverse transcribed with alpha and beta constant-region primers. Separate chain-specific third strand synthesis with multiplexing indices produced the alpha and beta libraries. TCRdb called the 5' RACE reads again in MiXCR, with one record for every CDR3 protein. The sample records some 8,900 distinct CDR3 sequences, around 8% being singletons. This CDR3 comprises 12 residues. Unmatched junction bases numbered 1, after V lost 4 bases and J lost 6 bases. Germline-derived CDR1 and CDR2 are WSHSY and SAAADI.

This clonotype originated in an adult with HIV infection. The material sequenced was blood, taken during antiretroviral therapy. The rearrangement joins TRBV10-2 to TRBJ2-7, with 9 bases matching TRBD1. In nucleotides, the CDR3 is TGCGCCAGCAGTGGGACAGGGGTCGAGCAGTACTTC. Protein product: CASSGTGVEQYF.